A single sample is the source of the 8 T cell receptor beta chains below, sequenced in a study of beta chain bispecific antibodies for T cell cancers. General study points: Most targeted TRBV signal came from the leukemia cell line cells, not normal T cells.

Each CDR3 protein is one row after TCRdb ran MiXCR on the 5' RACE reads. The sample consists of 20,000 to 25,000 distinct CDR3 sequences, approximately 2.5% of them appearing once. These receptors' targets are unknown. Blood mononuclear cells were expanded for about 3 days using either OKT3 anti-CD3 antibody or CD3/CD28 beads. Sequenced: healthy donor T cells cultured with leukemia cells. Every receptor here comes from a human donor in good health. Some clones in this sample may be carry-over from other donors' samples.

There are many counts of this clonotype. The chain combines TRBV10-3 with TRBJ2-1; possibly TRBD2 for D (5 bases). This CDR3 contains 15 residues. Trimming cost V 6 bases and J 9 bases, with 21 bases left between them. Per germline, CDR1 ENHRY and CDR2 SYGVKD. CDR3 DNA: TGTGCCATCAGCTTAGGGCCAGCAAGAGAGGGTGAGCAGTTCTTC. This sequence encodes CAISLGPAREGEQFF.

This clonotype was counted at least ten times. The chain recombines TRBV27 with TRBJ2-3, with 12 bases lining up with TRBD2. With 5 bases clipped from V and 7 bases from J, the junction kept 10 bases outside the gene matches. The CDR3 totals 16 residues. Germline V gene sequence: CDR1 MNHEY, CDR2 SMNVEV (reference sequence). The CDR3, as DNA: TGTGCCAGCAGTCCCTGGACGGGACTAGCGGGTAATACGCAGTATTTT. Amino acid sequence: CASSPWTGLAGNTQYF.

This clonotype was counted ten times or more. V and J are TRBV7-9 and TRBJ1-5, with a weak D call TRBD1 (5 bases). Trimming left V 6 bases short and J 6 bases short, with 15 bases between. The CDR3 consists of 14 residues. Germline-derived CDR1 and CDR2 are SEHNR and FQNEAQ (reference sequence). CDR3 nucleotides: TGTGCCAGCAGTCGAACTGGGGCGGGTCAGCCCCAGCATTTT. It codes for CASSRTGAGQPQHF.

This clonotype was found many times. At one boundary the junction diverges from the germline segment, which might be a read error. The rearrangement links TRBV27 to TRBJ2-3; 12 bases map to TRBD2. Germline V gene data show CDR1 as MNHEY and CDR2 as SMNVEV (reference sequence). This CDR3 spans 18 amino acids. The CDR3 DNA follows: TGTGCCAGCAGCTTATGGTCCCGGACTAGCGGGGCTGGGGATACGCAGTATTTT. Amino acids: CASSLWSRTSGAGDTQYF.

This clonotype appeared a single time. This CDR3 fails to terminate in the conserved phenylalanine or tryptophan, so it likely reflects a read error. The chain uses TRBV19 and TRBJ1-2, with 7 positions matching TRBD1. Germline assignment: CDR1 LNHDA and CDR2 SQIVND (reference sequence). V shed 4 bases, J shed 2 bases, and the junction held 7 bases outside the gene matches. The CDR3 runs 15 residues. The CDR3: CASSRKLTGNYGYTL. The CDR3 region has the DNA TGTGCCAGTAGTAGAAAGCTGACAGGGAACTATGGCTACACCCTC.

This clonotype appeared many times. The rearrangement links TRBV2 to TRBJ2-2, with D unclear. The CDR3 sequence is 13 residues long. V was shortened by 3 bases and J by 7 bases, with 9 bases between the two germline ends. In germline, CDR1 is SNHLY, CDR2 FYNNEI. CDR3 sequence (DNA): TGTGCCAGCAGTGATGGTGAGGTCGGGGAGCTGTTTTTT. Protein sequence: CASSDGEVGELFF.

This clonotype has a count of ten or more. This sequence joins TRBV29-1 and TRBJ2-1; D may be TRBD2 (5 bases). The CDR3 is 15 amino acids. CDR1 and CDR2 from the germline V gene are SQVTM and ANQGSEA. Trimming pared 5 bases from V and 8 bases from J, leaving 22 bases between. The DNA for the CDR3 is TGCAGCGTTCTTAAGCTGTGGACGAATAGCGATGAGCAGTTCTTC. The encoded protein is CSVLKLWTNSDEQFF.

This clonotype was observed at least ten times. CDR3 loop: CASSYGGLTDTQYF. For the CDR3, the DNA is TGTGCCAGCAGCTACGGGGGGCTAACAGATACGCAGTATTTT. This sequence joins TRBV11-3 and TRBJ2-3; TRBD2 is a possible D gene (7 bases). Trimming cost V 4 bases and J 3 bases, with 11 bases left between them. The CDR3 is 14 amino acids. Looked up from germline, CDR1 is SGHNT and CDR2 is YENEEA.